Reported below is one T cell receptor beta chain. This CDR3 spans 13 amino acids. Germline loops: CDR1 LNHNV, CDR2 YYDKDF (reference sequence). Deletions cut 4 bases from V and 3 bases from J, with 10 bases between. The table came from immunoSEQ multiplex PCR; TCRdb's copy has only in-frame clones and leaves some out. The table lists roughly 250,000 clones, 87% of them singletons. The sample comes from a study of blood T cell repertoires in COVID-19. V is TRBV15 and J is TRBJ2-7; D might be TRBD1 (5 bases). The receptor was derived from a woman between 25 and 40 years old with acute COVID-19. The source material was PBMCs or T cells enriched from blood (not recorded which). The CDR3 sequence: CATSIDRNYEQYF. In DNA, the CDR3 is TGTGCCACCAGCATAGACAGAAACTACGAGCAGTACTTC.